This T cell receptor beta chain was identified in a study of identifying expanded T cells in peripheral blood. Study-wide findings and caveats: About 1.2 clones differed between technical replicates, versus approximately 17 and 20 over time. Across healthy donors, higher total template counts meant significantly greater approximately two-week count variance.

During the collection period, no donor immune events like infections were recorded. Note on this clone: What it binds is unknown.

This CDR3 is built from 16 residues. The germline V gene has CDR1 LNHDA and CDR2 SQIVND (reference sequence). V shed 6 bases and J shed 2 bases, with 16 bases lying between them. Sequenced by immunoSEQ multiplex PCR; TCRdb stores in-frame clones only, minus some. The repertoire has about 81,000 clones, roughly 84% of them found once; the top ten carry less than 20%. The chain has TRBV19 and TRBJ2-2; TRBD2 is a possible D gene (6 bases). The material sequenced was blood. The TCR was taken from a person between 18 and 70 years old in good health. The CDR3 region is CASSPGTSINTGELFF. DNA of the CDR3: TGTGCCAGTAGCCCCGGGACTTCCATTAACACCGGGGAGCTGTTTTTT.